The rows below give T cell receptor beta chains drawn from one sample of a study of spatial heterogeneity in lung cancer. MiXCR, run by TCRdb on the 5' RACE reads, gives a single entry per CDR3 protein. Among 4,500 to 6,000 distinct CDR3 sequences listed, about a sixth were seen once. The material sequenced was PBMCs, taken at surgery. The receptor source for this set is a male donor with early-stage non-small cell lung cancer. CDR3s include the opening cysteine and the closing phenylalanine or tryptophan. The D gene is left open where the match is weak. Clone size is shown for a subset of rows, as once, few, many or a class of expanded clone.

size: medium-sized; V: TRBV27; J: TRBJ1-2; D: TRBD1; DNA: TGTGCCAGCAGTTTCGGACAGGGGAACTATGGCTACACCTTC; CDR3: CASSFGQGNYGYTF
size: medium-sized; V: TRBV7-9; J: TRBJ2-7; D: NA; DNA: TGTGCCAGCAGCCCCGAAAGGCGAGTCGACGTCGAGCAGTACTTC; CDR3: CASSPERRVDVEQYF
size: medium-sized; V: TRBV20-1; J: TRBJ2-3; D: NA; DNA: TGCAGTGCCCCGGGAGCTAGCACAGATACGCAGTATTTT; CDR3: CSAPGASTDTQYF
size: medium-sized; V: TRBV11-2; J: TRBJ2-1; D: NA; DNA: TGTGCCAGCAGCTTAGATCTCCGAGGTGAGCAGTTCTTC; CDR3: CASSLDLRGEQFF
size: medium-sized; V: TRBV29-1; J: TRBJ2-3; D: NA; DNA: TGCAGCGTTATGGGGCCCCTTACAGATACGCAGTATTTT; CDR3: CSVMGPLTDTQYF
size: medium-sized; V: TRBV30; J: TRBJ2-7; D: NA; DNA: TGTGCCTGGATGGGGGGAAACTACGAGCAGTACTTC; CDR3: CAWMGGNYEQYF
size: medium-sized; V: TRBV6-5; J: TRBJ2-1; D: NA; DNA: TGTGCCAGCATCCACCGGGTGCGGGCTATCTATGAGCAGTTCTTC; CDR3: CASIHRVRAIYEQFF
size: medium-sized; V: TRBV6-5; J: TRBJ1-6; D: TRBD1; DNA: TGTGCCAGCAGTGCTTTGGGGACAGGGGATTCACCCCTCCACTTT; CDR3: CASSALGTGDSPLHF
size: NA; V: TRBV27; J: TRBJ1-4; D: NA; DNA: TGTGCCAGCAGTTTATGGGCGGGTGAAAAACTGTTTTTT; CDR3: CASSLWAGEKLFF
size: few; V: TRBV11-3; J: TRBJ2-7; D: TRBD1; DNA: TGTGCCAGCAGCCCCGGACAGGGGGCGGGGGAGCAGTACTTC; CDR3: CASSPGQGAGEQYF
size: medium-sized; V: TRBV14; J: TRBJ2-1; D: NA; DNA: TGTGCCAGCAGCCAGGGGCTGGGGGCTTTAGCCTACAATGAGCAGTTCTTC; CDR3: CASSQGLGALAYNEQFF
size: NA; V: TRBV18; J: TRBJ2-1; D: NA; DNA: TGTGCCAGCTCACCCGTCGACAATGAGCAGTTCTTC; CDR3: CASSPVDNEQFF
size: medium-sized; V: TRBV6-5; J: TRBJ1-2; D: TRBD1; DNA: TGTGCCAGCAGGAATTCTGCGACAGGGTATGGCTACACCTTC; CDR3: CASRNSATGYGYTF
size: medium-sized; V: TRBV30; J: TRBJ2-3; D: NA; DNA: TGTGCCTGGACGGGGGTAAGCTTAGATACGCAGTATTTT; CDR3: CAWTGVSLDTQYF
size: NA; V: TRBV7-6; J: TRBJ2-7; D: TRBD1; DNA: TGTGCCAGCAGCCCAGGGACAGGGGGCTTATACGAGCAGTACTTC; CDR3: CASSPGTGGLYEQYF
size: many; V: TRBV27; J: TRBJ1-2; D: TRBD1; DNA: TGTGCCAGCTGGACAGGGGATGGCTACACCTTC; CDR3: CASWTGDGYTF
size: medium-sized; V: TRBV7-2; J: TRBJ2-1; D: NA; DNA: TGTGCCAGCAGCTTAGCAAAATCAAGTGAGCAGTTCTTC; CDR3: CASSLAKSSEQFF
size: NA; V: TRBV6-5; J: TRBJ2-7; D: NA; DNA: TGTGCCAGCAGCCCCCAAGGGTGGGGCGAGCAGTACTTC; CDR3: CASSPQGWGEQYF
size: large; V: TRBV6-2/TRBV6-3; J: TRBJ1-5; D: NA; DNA: TGTGCCAGCAGTTACTCAGGTCGGTCAGTTCAGCCCCAGCATTTT; CDR3: CASSYSGRSVQPQHF
size: medium-sized; V: TRBV5-4; J: TRBJ2-2; D: TRBD1; DNA: TGTGCCAGCAGCGGAGCACAGGGGGCGGGGAACACCGGGGAGCTGTTTTTT; CDR3: CASSGAQGAGNTGELFF
size: medium-sized; V: TRBV7-9; J: TRBJ2-1; D: TRBD2; DNA: TGTGCCAGCAGCGGGACTAGCGGGGGCTTGGGTCCTCGGAATGAGCAGTTCTTC; CDR3: CASSGTSGGLGPRNEQFF
size: medium-sized; V: TRBV4-1; J: TRBJ1-5; D: TRBD1; DNA: TGCGCCAGCAGCCAAGGGGAGGGGGCGCAGCCCCAGCATTTT; CDR3: CASSQGEGAQPQHF
size: many; V: TRBV4-3; J: TRBJ2-7; D: NA; DNA: TGCGCCAGCAGCCAAGACGGGCAGCGTGGCGACGAGCAGTACTTC; CDR3: CASSQDGQRGDEQYF
size: NA; V: TRBV6-6; J: TRBJ2-3; D: TRBD2; DNA: TGTGCCAGCAGTTACCCTACTAGCGGGGGGGCATCAGATACGCAGTATTTT; CDR3: CASSYPTSGGASDTQYF
size: NA; V: TRBV3-1; J: TRBJ1-1; D: NA; DNA: TGTGCCAGCAGCCAGGGTTGGGAACCGGGTAGGAACACTGAAGCTTTCTTT; CDR3: CASSQGWEPGRNTEAFF
size: few; V: TRBV5-1; J: TRBJ1-5; D: NA; DNA: TGCGCCAGCAGCTCCCTTCGGGAGTCCTGGCATTTT; CDR3: CASSSLRESWHF
size: medium-sized; V: TRBV24-1; J: TRBJ1-1; D: TRBD1; DNA: TGTGCCACCAGTGATTCAGACAGGGACCACGCTAATAACACTGAAGCTTTCTTT; CDR3: CATSDSDRDHANNTEAFF
size: few; V: TRBV15; J: TRBJ2-5; D: NA; DNA: TGTGCCACCAGCAGAGGGACGGGGCGGGAGACCCAGTACTTC; CDR3: CATSRGTGRETQYF
size: medium-sized; V: TRBV7-9; J: TRBJ2-1; D: TRBD1; DNA: TGTGCCAGCAGCCGAGGACAGGGAGAGCAGTTCTTC; CDR3: CASSRGQGEQFF
size: medium-sized; V: TRBV11-2; J: TRBJ2-1; D: TRBD2; DNA: TGTGCCAGCAGCCGCGGGGGGGCCTATGAGCAGTTCTTC; CDR3: CASSRGGAYEQFF
size: medium-sized; V: TRBV9; J: TRBJ1-4; D: NA; DNA: TGTGCCAGCAGCCCGCCAGGGGAAACTAATGAAAAACTGTTTTTT; CDR3: CASSPPGETNEKLFF
size: NA; V: TRBV14; J: TRBJ2-4; D: NA; DNA: TGTGCCAGCAGCCGGTCTGGCGGGGTGAAAAACATTCAGTACTTC; CDR3: CASSRSGGVKNIQYF
size: medium-sized; V: TRBV4-1; J: TRBJ2-3; D: NA; DNA: TGCGCCAGCAGCCAAGGAGCGGGCTACACAGATACGCAGTATTTT; CDR3: CASSQGAGYTDTQYF
size: NA; V: TRBV18; J: TRBJ2-3; D: TRBD2; DNA: TGCTCCAGCGGGGGGGCAGATACGCAGTATTTT; CDR3: CSSGGADTQYF
size: medium-sized; V: TRBV20-1; J: TRBJ2-3; D: TRBD2; DNA: TGCAGTGCTAGAGATTCTGTTACTAGCGCAGATACGCAGTATTTT; CDR3: CSARDSVTSADTQYF
size: few; V: TRBV7-2; J: TRBJ2-7; D: TRBD2; DNA: TGTGCCAGCAGCTTTGGGACTAGTTTGTACGAGCAGTACTTC; CDR3: CASSFGTSLYEQYF
size: NA; V: TRBV20-1; J: TRBJ1-5; D: TRBD1; DNA: TGCAGTGCTACAGGACAGGACAAGAGTCAGCCCCAGCATTTT; CDR3: CSATGQDKSQPQHF
size: medium-sized; V: TRBV4-1; J: TRBJ2-3; D: TRBD2; DNA: TGCGCCAGCAGCCACCCCACTAGCGGGGGGGCCGGAGATACGCAGTATTTT; CDR3: CASSHPTSGGAGDTQYF
size: many; V: TRBV5-1; J: TRBJ2-2; D: NA; DNA: TGCGCCAGCACGGTCCTACTGGGAACCGGGGAGCTGTTTTTT; CDR3: CASTVLLGTGELFF
size: medium-sized; V: TRBV14; J: TRBJ2-7; D: NA; DNA: TGTGCCAGCCCTGACAAAGCGGGCTACGAGCAGTACTTC; CDR3: CASPDKAGYEQYF
size: medium-sized; V: TRBV5-8; J: TRBJ2-3; D: NA; DNA: TGTGCCAGCAGCTTGTCTGACAGCCTCACAGATACGCAGTATTTT; CDR3: CASSLSDSLTDTQYF
size: medium-sized; V: TRBV12-3/TRBV12-4; J: TRBJ2-7; D: TRBD1; DNA: TGTGCCAGCAGTTTGGACCTCGGCAGGGGGTCCTACGAGCAGTACTTC; CDR3: CASSLDLGRGSYEQYF
size: medium-sized; V: TRBV19; J: TRBJ1-5; D: NA; DNA: TGTGCCAGTAGTATAGTTACGGGCACCCAGCATTTT; CDR3: CASSIVTGTQHF
size: medium-sized; V: TRBV7-2; J: TRBJ2-1; D: NA; DNA: TGTGCCAGCAGCTTAGCGGCGGGGTCCTACAATGAGCAGTTCTTC; CDR3: CASSLAAGSYNEQFF
size: few; V: TRBV20-1; J: TRBJ2-1; D: TRBD2; DNA: TGCAGTGCTATACAACTAGCGGGGGGGCCACGGTACAATGAGCAGTTCTTC; CDR3: CSAIQLAGGPRYNEQFF
size: medium-sized; V: TRBV14; J: TRBJ1-1; D: TRBD1; DNA: TGTGCCAGCTACCCAGGGGGCGGCACTGAAGCTTTCTTT; CDR3: CASYPGGGTEAFF
size: medium-sized; V: TRBV11-2; J: TRBJ1-2; D: NA; DNA: TGTGCCAGCAGCTTGGAACAAGCTGGCTATGGCTACACCTTC; CDR3: CASSLEQAGYGYTF
size: medium-sized; V: TRBV20-1; J: TRBJ2-7; D: NA; DNA: TGCAGTGCTACAGAGGGGAACCTCCTGCCGTACGAGCAGTACTTC; CDR3: CSATEGNLLPYEQYF
size: NA; V: TRBV7-9; J: TRBJ2-5; D: NA; DNA: TGTGCCAGCAGCTTAGAGTCGGTGACCCAGTACTTC; CDR3: CASSLESVTQYF
size: few; V: TRBV9; J: TRBJ2-3; D: NA; DNA: TGTGCCAGCAGCTCGACGCCTTGGGGCGCAGATACGCAGTATTTT; CDR3: CASSSTPWGADTQYF
size: NA; V: TRBV27; J: TRBJ2-7; D: NA; DNA: TGTGCCAGCAGTTTCTTCGCCCAAGGCGAGCAGTACTTC; CDR3: CASSFFAQGEQYF